This is a list of T cell receptor beta chains from one sample in a study of blood T cells in healthy people across ages. TCRdb analysed the 5' RACE reads with MiXCR anew, one entry per CDR3 protein. The sample carries 600,000 or so distinct CDR3 sequences, roughly 48% recorded once. Specimen: blood. The source of these receptors is an elderly man in good health. CDR3s include the opening cysteine and the closing phenylalanine or tryptophan.

V gene: TRBV4-3
CDR3 protein: CASSQDGTLGGYTF

V gene: TRBV4-1
CDR3 protein: CASSQFTGENQPQHF

V gene: TRBV5-1
CDR3 protein: CASNSIPGQSYGYTF

V gene: TRBV5-6
CDR3 protein: CASRKEGTYEQYF

V gene: TRBV28
CDR3 protein: CASHNLPQLVPTGEQYF

V gene: TRBV11-2
CDR3 protein: CASSKGPTNYEQYF

V gene: TRBV27
CDR3 protein: CASRRQGVNYGYTF

V gene: TRBV2
CDR3 protein: CASSELSEAVTDTQYF

V gene: TRBV11-3
CDR3 protein: CASRRTGSDTQYF

V gene: TRBV29-1
CDR3 protein: CSVRGARLPTYEQYF

V gene: TRBV6-5
CDR3 protein: CASSSQKGAADTQYF

V gene: TRBV20-1
CDR3 protein: CSAPGQGAVNYGYTF

V gene: TRBV4-2
CDR3 protein: CASSQDLTRGSYEQYF

V gene: TRBV20-1
CDR3 protein: CSARFKQEQYF

V gene: TRBV11-2
CDR3 protein: CASSRYRDALFF

V gene: TRBV20-1
CDR3 protein: CSAPTGTMGNEQFF

V gene: TRBV7-2
CDR3 protein: CASSSRDLNSYEQYF

V gene: TRBV6-6
CDR3 protein: CASNRGANEKLFF

V gene: TRBV6-2/TRBV6-3
CDR3 protein: CASKGSYLYEQYF

V gene: TRBV4-2
CDR3 protein: CASSQEISTYNEQFF

V gene: TRBV7-3
CDR3 protein: CASSFSTVASQYF

V gene: TRBV7-2
CDR3 protein: CASSFGPTNIQYF

V gene: TRBV29-1
CDR3 protein: CSVERLAGGTDTQYF

V gene: TRBV3-1
CDR3 protein: CASSPRLAGGPFPYEQYF

V gene: TRBV20-1
CDR3 protein: CSAMGQEAKAYF

V gene: TRBV7-2
CDR3 protein: CASQKDRDHEQYF

V gene: TRBV5-1
CDR3 protein: CASSLASSMSDTQYF

V gene: TRBV12-3/TRBV12-4
CDR3 protein: CASSPAGREAYEQYF

V gene: TRBV5-1
CDR3 protein: CASSLAGSSTDTQYF

V gene: TRBV7-2
CDR3 protein: CASSLQSGMNTEAFF

V gene: TRBV5-1
CDR3 protein: CASSLGTNSYEQYF

V gene: TRBV20-1
CDR3 protein: CSARPRLAGESYNEQFF

V gene: TRBV6-5
CDR3 protein: CTSSVRTGNYGYTF

V gene: TRBV10-3
CDR3 protein: CAIGGWQGNTGELFF

V gene: TRBV7-2
CDR3 protein: CASSLGALQSYEQYF

V gene: TRBV5-1
CDR3 protein: CASSLGRVDVSYEQYF

V gene: TRBV7-6
CDR3 protein: CASSLGVIGLTDTQYF

V gene: TRBV20-1
CDR3 protein: CSAIGLSGYQETQYF

V gene: TRBV20-1
CDR3 protein: CSATGLVSEQFF

V gene: TRBV6-2/TRBV6-3
CDR3 protein: CASRQDRASGYNERFF

V gene: TRBV5-5
CDR3 protein: CASSLRLDGETQYF

V gene: TRBV3-1
CDR3 protein: CASSQGRGYGYTF

V gene: TRBV2
CDR3 protein: CASSVWDTAFF

V gene: TRBV7-9
CDR3 protein: CASSTRDWGDYEQYF

V gene: TRBV7-9
CDR3 protein: CASSIRSTNEKLFF

V gene: TRBV5-1
CDR3 protein: CASSSGMTGTPTQYF

V gene: TRBV28
CDR3 protein: CASRHSRTGSDTQYF

V gene: TRBV27
CDR3 protein: CASSLVAVYNEQFF

V gene: TRBV5-1
CDR3 protein: CASSLGGMDYYGYTF

V gene: TRBV11-2
CDR3 protein: CASSTTGTGYSGANVLTF

V gene: TRBV6-5
CDR3 protein: CAGSSLTGANYNEQFF

V gene: TRBV20-1
CDR3 protein: CSARDGSNFGYEQYF